Shown below are 13 T cell receptor beta chains from a single sample sequenced in a study of blood T cells in healthy people across ages. For the second PCR, which ran for 7 to 11 cycles, a sample-barcoded 5' primer and a J-beta primer mix were used. From the 5' RACE reads, TCRdb called clonotypes with MiXCR, one entry per CDR3 protein. The sample records over 450,000 distinct CDR3 sequences, 20% to 30% being singletons. These data were also filed under a second study, of T cells of mothers and their children.

Material: blood. The receptor set was obtained from a boy younger than 18 in good health.

The chain combines TRBV29-1 with TRBJ2-2, with D possibly being TRBD2 (5 bases). The germline gives CDR1 SQVTM, CDR2 ANQGSEA. Trimming stripped 7 bases from V and 6 bases from J, with 18 bases between. The length of the CDR3 is 14 residues. The CDR3 loop is CSAQGGTFPGELFF. DNA of the CDR3: TGCAGCGCACAAGGAGGCACTTTCCCCGGGGAGCTGTTTTTT.

The chain is built from TRBV7-2 and TRBJ2-7, with D possibly TRBD2 on 6 matching bases. The length of the CDR3 is 15 residues. The V gene lost 2 bases and the J gene lost 6 bases, with 17 bases spanning the gap. Germline V lookup: CDR1 SGHTA, CDR2 FQGNSA. The CDR3 spells CASSLRPGETCEQYF. CDR3 nucleotide sequence: TGTGCCAGCAGCTTACGACCGGGAGAAACCTGCGAGCAGTACTTC.

J is TRBJ1-2 and V is TRBV4-1; weak D call: TRBD1 (5 bases). The CDR3 has 15 residues. The germline gives CDR1 MGHRA, CDR2 YSYEKL. The V end was cut by 0 bases, the J end by 6 bases, with 14 bases between. The CDR3, as DNA: TGCGCCAGCAGCCAAGAGGGGGTCAGCATAGATGGCTACACCTTC. Its protein product is CASSQEGVSIDGYTF.

The V gene is TRBV20-1, the J gene TRBJ2-3, with D possibly TRBD2 on 7 matching bases. Looked up from germline, CDR1 is DFQATT and CDR2 is SNEGSKA (reference sequence). The CDR3 contains 14 residues. The V end lost 4 bases, the J end lost 4 bases, and 15 bases lay between the germline ends. The CDR3 protein is CSATQGGPADTQYF. The CDR3 nucleotides are TGCAGTGCTACACAGGGAGGGCCGGCAGATACGCAGTATTTT.

This chain connects TRBV9 to TRBJ1-1; a possible D gene is TRBD1 (5 bases). With 0 bases removed from V and 0 bases from J, the gap between germline ends came to 9 bases. The CDR3 covers 15 residues. Germline lookup yields CDR1 SGDLS and CDR2 YYNGEE. CDR3 in amino acids: CASSVGGLMNTEAFF. The CDR3 region has the DNA TGTGCCAGCAGCGTAGGGGGACTGATGAACACTGAAGCTTTCTTT.

The rearrangement links TRBV5-4 to TRBJ2-3, with 8 bases identical to TRBD2. Germline lookup yields CDR1 SGHNT and CDR2 YYREEE (reference sequence). This CDR3 has 17 amino acids. The V and J ends lost 0 bases and 1 base, in that order; junction bases with no gene match: 7. The CDR3 reads CASSLAVGREGTDTQYF. CDR3 DNA: TGTGCCAGCAGCTTGGCCGTGGGGCGGGAGGGCACAGATACGCAGTATTTT.

This clonotype was recorded a few times. The rearrangement links TRBV6-1 to TRBJ2-5, with TRBD2 identical over 10 bases. The J segment lost 7 bases and the V segment lost 2 bases, leaving 10 bases of the junction unmatched. This CDR3 contains 16 residues. Germline CDR1 and CDR2: MNHNS and SASEGT. The chain's CDR3 is CASSEIPSGGFGTQYF. Here the CDR3 DNA reads TGTGCCAGCAGTGAAATACCTAGCGGGGGCTTCGGGACCCAGTACTTC.

The sample holds a few counts of this clonotype. The chain employs TRBV25-1 and TRBJ1-2; no clear D. Trimming stripped 6 bases from V and 7 bases from J, with 15 bases between. The CDR3 loop spans 13 amino acids. In germline, CDR1 is MGHDK, CDR2 SYGVNS. The CDR3, as DNA: TGTGCCAGCAGGCCGACGGGTTCCGGTGGCTACACCTTC. It codes for CASRPTGSGGYTF.

The genes are TRBV18 and TRBJ1-4; 8 nucleotides agree with TRBD1. The CDR3 contains 16 residues. V lost 4 bases to trimming and J lost 3 bases; unmatched junction nucleotides: 7. Looked up from germline, CDR1 is KGHSH and CDR2 is LQKENI. CDR3 nucleotides: TGTGCCAGCTCACTTACCGGGACAGGACCTAATGAAAAACTGTTTTTT. Translating it yields CASSLTGTGPNEKLFF.

This clonotype turned up a few times. The rearrangement links TRBV11-2 to TRBJ2-5; weak D call: TRBD2 (6 bases). The end of the DNA aligns better with TRBJ2-1, so the J call may be wrong. The CDR3 totals 17 residues. In germline, CDR1 is SGHAT, CDR2 FQNNGV. The CDR3 nucleotides read TGTGCCAGCAGCCCACGGGGCGTCGGCGGGGCCCACAATGAGCAGTTCTTC. This gives the protein CASSPRGVGGAHNEQFF.

The chain combines TRBV3-1 with TRBJ2-7, with 10 bases identical to TRBD1. The CDR3 runs to 14 residues. The V gene end was trimmed by 0 bases and the J gene end by 7 bases; junction bases not matched to a gene: 3. The germline V gene has CDR1 LGHDT and CDR2 YNNKEL (reference sequence). DNA for the CDR3: TGTGCCAGCAGCCAAGAGCCGGGACAGGGGGAGCAGTACTTC. This codes for CASSQEPGQGEQYF.

Of note for this clonotype: One junction end disagrees with the germline gene, perhaps due to a read error. The chain carries TRBV5-1 and TRBJ1-2; D uncertain. CDR3 length: 13 residues. CDR1 and CDR2 from the germline V gene are SGHRS and YFSETQ. In DNA form, the CDR3 reads TGCGCCAGCAGCTCCTCAGAGGATTATGGCTACGCCTTC. Amino acid sequence: CASSSSEDYGYAF.

This clonotype was counted a single time. V and J are TRBV6-2 or TRBV6-3 and TRBJ2-7; tentatively, D is TRBD1 (6 bases). Germline values: CDR1 MNHEY, CDR2 SVGEGT. The ends were cut back, 5 bases at V and 3 bases at J, with 14 bases in the middle. This CDR3 is 14 amino acids long. CDR3 in DNA: TGTGCCAGCAGTCTCCGGGACATGGACTACGAGCAGTACTTC. Translation gives CASSLRDMDYEQYF.